The entry that follows covers one T cell receptor beta chain sequence. Its specificity is unknown. Investigators amplified TCR beta CDR3 regions from RNA transcripts. RT-PCR was first run with HTBI primers, then multiplex PCR in a second round. TCRdb re-derived calls from the multiplex PCR reads in MiXCR, one entry per CDR3 protein. The sample consists of 900,000 to 1,200,000 distinct CDR3 sequences, approximately 35% of them appearing once. The CDR3 length is 13 residues. Trimming cost V 7 bases and J 8 bases, with 20 bases left between them. Germline V gene data show CDR1 as SQVTM and CDR2 as ANQGSEA. The data originate from a study of Graves' ophthalmopathy and Graves' hyperthyroidism. Study background: The authors defined stable hyperthyroidism as no ophthalmopathy within 18 months of follow-up.

Overall study results and limits: Blood repertoires reportedly contained most expanded thyroid clonotypes above 0.001 frequency. Built on 13 signatures, a model told ophthalmopathy apart from stable hyperthyroidism with 85% to 90% sensitivity and approximately 81% specificity.

The chain couples TRBV29-1 to TRBJ1-2; D is possibly TRBD1 (5 bases). The receptor was isolated from an adult man with Graves' hyperthyroidism. The sequenced sample consisted of peripheral blood or thyroid tissue (not recorded which). The CDR3 nucleotides are TGCAGCGGGGGGGTGGACACGTACTTGGGCTACACCTTC. It specifies CSGGVDTYLGYTF.